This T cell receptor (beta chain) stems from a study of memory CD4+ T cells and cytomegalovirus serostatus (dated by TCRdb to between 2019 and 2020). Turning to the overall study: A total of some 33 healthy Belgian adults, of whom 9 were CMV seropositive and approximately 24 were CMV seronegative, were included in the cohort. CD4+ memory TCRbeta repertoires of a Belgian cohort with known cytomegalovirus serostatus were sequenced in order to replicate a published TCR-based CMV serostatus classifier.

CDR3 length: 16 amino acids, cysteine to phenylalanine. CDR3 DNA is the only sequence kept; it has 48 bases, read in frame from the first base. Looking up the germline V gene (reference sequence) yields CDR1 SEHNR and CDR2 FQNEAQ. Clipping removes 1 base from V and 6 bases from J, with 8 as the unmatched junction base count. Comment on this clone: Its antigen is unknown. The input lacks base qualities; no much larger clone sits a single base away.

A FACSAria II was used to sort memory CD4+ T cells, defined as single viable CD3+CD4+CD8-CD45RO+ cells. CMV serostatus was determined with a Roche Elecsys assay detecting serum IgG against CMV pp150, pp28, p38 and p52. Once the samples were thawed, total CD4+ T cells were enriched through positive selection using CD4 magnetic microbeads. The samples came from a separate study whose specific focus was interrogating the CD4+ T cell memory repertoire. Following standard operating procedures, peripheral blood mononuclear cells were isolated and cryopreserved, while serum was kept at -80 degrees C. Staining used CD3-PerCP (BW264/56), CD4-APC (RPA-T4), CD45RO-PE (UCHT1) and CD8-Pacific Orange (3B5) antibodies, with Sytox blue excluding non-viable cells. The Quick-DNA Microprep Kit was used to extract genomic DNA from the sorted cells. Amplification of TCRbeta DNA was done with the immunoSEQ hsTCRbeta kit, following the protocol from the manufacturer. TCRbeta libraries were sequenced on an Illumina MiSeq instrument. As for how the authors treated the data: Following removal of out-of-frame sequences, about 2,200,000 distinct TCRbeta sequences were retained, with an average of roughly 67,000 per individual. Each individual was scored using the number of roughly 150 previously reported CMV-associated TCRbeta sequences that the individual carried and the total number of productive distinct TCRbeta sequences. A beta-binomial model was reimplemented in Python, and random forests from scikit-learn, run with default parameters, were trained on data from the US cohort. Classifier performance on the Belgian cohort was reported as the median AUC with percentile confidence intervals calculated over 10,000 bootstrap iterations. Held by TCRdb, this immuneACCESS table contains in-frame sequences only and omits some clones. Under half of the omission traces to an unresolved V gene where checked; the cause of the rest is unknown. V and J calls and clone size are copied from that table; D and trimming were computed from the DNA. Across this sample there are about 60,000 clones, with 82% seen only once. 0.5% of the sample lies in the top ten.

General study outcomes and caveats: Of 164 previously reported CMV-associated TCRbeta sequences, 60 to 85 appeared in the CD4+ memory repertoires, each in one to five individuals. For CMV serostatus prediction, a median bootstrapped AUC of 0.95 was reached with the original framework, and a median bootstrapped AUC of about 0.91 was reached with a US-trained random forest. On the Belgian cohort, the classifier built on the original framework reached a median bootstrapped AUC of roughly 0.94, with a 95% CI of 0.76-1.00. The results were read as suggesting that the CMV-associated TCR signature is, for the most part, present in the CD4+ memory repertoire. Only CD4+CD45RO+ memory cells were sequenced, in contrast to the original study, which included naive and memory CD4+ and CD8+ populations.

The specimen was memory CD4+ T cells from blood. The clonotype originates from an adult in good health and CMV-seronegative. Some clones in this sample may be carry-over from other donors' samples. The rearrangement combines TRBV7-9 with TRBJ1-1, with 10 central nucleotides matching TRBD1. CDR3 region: CASSLGGGTGEAEAFF. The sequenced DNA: TGTGCCAGCAGCTTAGGGGGCGGGACAGGGGAAGCTGAAGCTTTCTTT.